The present entry profiles one T cell receptor beta chain with its context. Its target is unknown. It is likely a read error, because the conserved phenylalanine at the end of the CDR3 is missing. This sample is part of a study of tumor-infiltrating lymphocytes in primary liver carcinoma. On the study more broadly: Spanning 30 to 69 years of age, the patients were men and women.

TCR beta cDNA was prepared out of around 460 ng total RNA by means of a constant-region primer. ARM-PCR was slightly modified, and three nested multiplex PCR rounds with it gave rise to the TCR beta libraries. Use of TRBV1-TRBV30 forward primers with a C-beta reverse primer characterized the first two PCR rounds, which lasted around 11 cycles each. TCRdb reprocessed the multiplex PCR reads with MiXCR, giving one entry per CDR3 protein. This table has roughly 70,000 distinct CDR3 sequences, around 64% appearing once. From 20-30 mg of unsorted bulk tissue, DNA and RNA were co-extracted together. Surgical resection served as treatment for the primary liver carcinoma of these patients. CDR3 length equals 16 residues. Germline-derived CDR1 and CDR2 are MNHEY and SVGAGI. Study-wide results and limits: Tumor region pairs shared more overlap than did tumor-adjacent and tumor-blood pairs. Top clones occupying all five tumor regions numbered only about 7-24%.

Sequencing was carried out using liver tumor tissue from sampling region 4. Documented subset: tumor region T4, right-lateral pole. This receptor was taken from a man between 35 and 55 years old with primary liver carcinoma and hepatitis B virus infection. This chain links TRBV6-5 with TRBJ2-2, with 9 bases that match TRBD2. The DNA of the CDR3 is TGTGCCAGCAGTTCCTTGAGCGGGAGGACTACCGCGGAGCTGTTTCCT. This codes for CASSSLSGRTTAELFP.